The clone carrying this T cell receptor beta chain was found once. Profiled with immunoSEQ multiplex PCR; TCRdb holds only in-frame clones, not every one. Of about 35,000 clones listed, about four fifths were seen once; the top ten hold under 4.5%. These data originate in a study of blood T cell repertoires in COVID-19. V was pared by 3 bases and J by 4 bases, with 13 bases between. Germline loops: CDR1 MNHEY, CDR2 SVGAGI. The CDR3 totals 14 residues. The rearrangement joins TRBV6-5 to TRBJ2-7; possible D gene TRBD1, 7 bases. The sample comprised peripheral blood. This TCR was recovered from a man in his fifties or sixties with acute or convalescent COVID-19. This CDR3 reads CASSYGGGAYEQYF. CDR3 bases: TGTGCCAGCAGTTATGGAGGGGGCGCTTACGAGCAGTACTTC.